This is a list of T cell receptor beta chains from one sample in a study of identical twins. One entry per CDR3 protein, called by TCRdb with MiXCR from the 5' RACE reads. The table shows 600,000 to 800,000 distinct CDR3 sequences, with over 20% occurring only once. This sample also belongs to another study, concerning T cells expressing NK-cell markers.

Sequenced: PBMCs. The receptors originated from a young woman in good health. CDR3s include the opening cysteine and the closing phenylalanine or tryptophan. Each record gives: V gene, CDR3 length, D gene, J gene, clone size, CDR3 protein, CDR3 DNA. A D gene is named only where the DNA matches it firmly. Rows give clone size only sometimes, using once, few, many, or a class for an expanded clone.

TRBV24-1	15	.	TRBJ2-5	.	CATSDPGTSQETQYF	TGTGCCACCAGTGATCCGGGGACCTCCCAAGAGACCCAGTACTTC
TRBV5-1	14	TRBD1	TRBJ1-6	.	CASSSTGGDSPLHF	TGCGCCAGCAGCTCAACAGGGGGCGATTCACCCCTCCACTTT
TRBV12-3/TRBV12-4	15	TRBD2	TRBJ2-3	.	CASSLASGGANTQYF	TGTGCCAGCAGTTTGGCTAGCGGGGGTGCGAATACGCAGTATTTT
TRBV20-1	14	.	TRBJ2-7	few	CSLSPTGRGYEQYF	TGCAGCCTCTCACCTACAGGGAGAGGCTACGAGCAGTACTTC
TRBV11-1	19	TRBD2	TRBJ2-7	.	CASSLTIPLTSGASYEQYF	TGTGCCAGCAGTTTAACCATTCCGTTGACTAGCGGGGCGTCCTACGAGCAGTACTTC
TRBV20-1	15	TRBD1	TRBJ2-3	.	CSATRQGEREDTQYF	TGCAGTGCTACCCGACAGGGGGAAAGGGAGGATACGCAGTATTTT
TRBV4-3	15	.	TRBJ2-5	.	CASSLLPGREGTQYF	TGCGCCAGCAGCCTCCTCCCAGGCAGAGAAGGGACCCAGTACTTC
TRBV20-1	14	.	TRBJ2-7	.	CSAREEGRSYEQYF	TGCAGTGCTAGAGAGGAGGGCAGGAGCTACGAGCAGTACTTC
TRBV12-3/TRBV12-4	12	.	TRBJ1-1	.	CASSNGAVEAFF	TGTGCCAGCAGTAATGGGGCAGTGGAAGCTTTCTTT
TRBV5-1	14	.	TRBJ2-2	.	CASSLDGGDGELFF	TGCGCCAGCAGCTTGGATGGAGGGGACGGGGAGCTGTTTTTT
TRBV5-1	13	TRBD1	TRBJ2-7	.	CASSSSTGDEQYF	TGCGCCAGCAGCAGCTCGACAGGGGACGAGCAGTACTTC
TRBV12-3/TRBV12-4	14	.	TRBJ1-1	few	CASRPRGIGTEAFF	TGTGCCAGCAGACCCAGGGGAATCGGCACTGAAGCTTTCTTT
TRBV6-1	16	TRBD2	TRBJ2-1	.	CASHMGGGMPYNEQFF	TGTGCCAGCCACATGGGGGGGGGAATGCCCTACAATGAGCAGTTCTTC
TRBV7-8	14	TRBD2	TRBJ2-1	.	CASSLAGNLNEQFF	TGTGCCAGCAGCCTAGCGGGAAACCTCAATGAGCAGTTCTTC
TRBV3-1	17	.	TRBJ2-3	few	CASSQDHGGGHTDTQYF	TGTGCCAGCAGCCAAGATCATGGAGGCGGGCACACAGATACGCAGTATTTT
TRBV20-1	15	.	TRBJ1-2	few	CSASSGPTIDYGYTF	TGCAGTGCTAGCTCGGGCCCAACTATAGACTATGGCTACACCTTC
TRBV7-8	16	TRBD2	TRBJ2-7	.	CASSSARLAGRDEQYF	TGTGCCAGCAGCTCAGCCAGACTAGCGGGACGTGACGAGCAGTACTTC
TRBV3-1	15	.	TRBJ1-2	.	CASSQVGGDGYGYTF	TGTGCCAGCAGCCAAGTTGGTGGGGACGGCTATGGCTACACCTTC
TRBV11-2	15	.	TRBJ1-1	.	CASSLTGRLITEAFF	TGTGCCAGCAGCTTAACAGGGCGATTGATCACTGAAGCTTTCTTT
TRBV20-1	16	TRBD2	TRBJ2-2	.	CSARRQAGTNTGELFF	TGCAGTGCTAGGAGGCAAGCGGGGACGAACACCGGGGAGCTGTTTTTT
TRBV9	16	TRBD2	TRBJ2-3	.	CASSLPRDYFTDTQYF	TGTGCCAGCAGCTTACCCCGGGACTACTTCACAGATACGCAGTATTTT
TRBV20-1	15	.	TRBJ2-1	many	CSARDEASARVEQFF	TGCAGTGCTAGAGATGAGGCTAGCGCTAGGGTTGAGCAGTTCTTC
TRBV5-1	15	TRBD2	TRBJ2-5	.	CASSLGLAGMETQYF	TGCGCCAGCAGCCTGGGACTAGCGGGGATGGAGACCCAGTACTTC
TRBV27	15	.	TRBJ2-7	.	CASSFKGTHGYEQYF	TGTGCCAGCAGTTTTAAAGGGACCCATGGATACGAGCAGTACTTC
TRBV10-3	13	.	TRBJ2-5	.	CAISAGTDETQYF	TGTGCCATCAGTGCTGGGACTGACGAAACCCAGTACTTC
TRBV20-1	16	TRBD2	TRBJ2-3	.	CSANTLAGGFPDTQYF	TGCAGTGCTAATACTTTAGCGGGAGGGTTTCCAGATACGCAGTATTTT
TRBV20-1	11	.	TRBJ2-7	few	CSASSSYEQYF	TGCAGTGCTTCCTCTTCCTACGAGCAGTACTTC
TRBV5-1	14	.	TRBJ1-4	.	CASSLIATNEKLFF	TGCGCCAGCAGCTTGATTGCAACTAATGAAAAACTGTTTTTT
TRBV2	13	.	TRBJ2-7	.	CASNTELSYEQYF	TGTGCCAGCAATACAGAACTATCCTACGAGCAGTACTTC
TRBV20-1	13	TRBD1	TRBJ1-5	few	CSASRTGGQPQHF	TGCAGTGCCAGCCGTACAGGGGGTCAGCCCCAGCATTTT
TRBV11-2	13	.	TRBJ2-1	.	CASSLEQRLGQFF	TGTGCCAGCAGCTTAGAGCAGCGGCTAGGACAGTTCTTC
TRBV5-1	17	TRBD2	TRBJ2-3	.	CASNKRRTSGNTDTQYF	TGCGCCAGCAACAAAAGACGGACTAGCGGAAACACAGATACGCAGTATTTT
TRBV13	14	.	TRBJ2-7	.	CASRPTGLGGEQYF	TGTGCCAGCAGACCTACGGGTCTGGGAGGCGAGCAGTACTTC
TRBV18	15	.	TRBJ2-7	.	CASSPQEGPIYEQYF	TGTGCCAGCTCACCACAGGAGGGGCCAATCTACGAGCAGTACTTC
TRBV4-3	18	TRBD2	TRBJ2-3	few	CASSQKVSGLAGENTQYF	TGCGCCAGCAGCCAAAAGGTCTCGGGACTAGCGGGAGAAAATACGCAGTATTTT
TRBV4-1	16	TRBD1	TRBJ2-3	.	CASSWIADRTGDTQYF	TGCGCCAGCAGCTGGATAGCGGACAGGACAGGGGATACGCAGTATTTT
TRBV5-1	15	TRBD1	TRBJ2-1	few	CASSRTGGRYNEQFF	TGCGCCAGCAGTCGGACAGGGGGGAGATACAATGAGCAGTTCTTC
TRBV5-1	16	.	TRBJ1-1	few	CASSLNSPGQNTEAFF	TGCGCCAGCAGCTTGAATTCGCCAGGACAGAACACTGAAGCTTTCTTT
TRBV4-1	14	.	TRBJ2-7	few	CASRAEVQKYEQYF	TGCGCCAGCCGCGCCGAGGTTCAAAAATACGAGCAGTACTTC
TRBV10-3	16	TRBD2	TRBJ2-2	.	CAISEWASGSPGELFF	TGTGCCATCAGTGAGTGGGCTAGCGGGAGCCCCGGGGAGCTGTTTTTT
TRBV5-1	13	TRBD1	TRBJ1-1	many	CASSLDQGATAFF	TGCGCCAGCAGCTTGGATCAGGGGGCGACAGCTTTCTTT
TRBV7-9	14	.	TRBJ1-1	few	CASNLGRRNTEAFF	TGTGCCAGCAACTTGGGCCGCCGGAACACTGAAGCTTTCTTT
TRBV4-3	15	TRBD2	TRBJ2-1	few	CASSQAGTSGTEQFF	TGCGCCAGCAGCCAAGCCGGGACTAGCGGGACAGAGCAGTTCTTC
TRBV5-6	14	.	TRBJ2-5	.	CASSYHGGKETQYF	TGTGCCAGCAGCTACCATGGGGGAAAAGAGACCCAGTACTTC
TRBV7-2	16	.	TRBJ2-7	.	CASSLAGVGATYEQYF	TGTGCCAGCAGCTTAGCGGGGGTTGGAGCTACCTACGAGCAGTACTTC
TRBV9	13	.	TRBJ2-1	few	CASSAGGMSEQFF	TGTGCCAGCAGCGCCGGGGGTATGTCAGAGCAGTTCTTC
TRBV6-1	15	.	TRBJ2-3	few	CASSRARGSTDTQYF	TGTGCCAGCAGTAGGGCCAGGGGAAGTACAGATACGCAGTATTTT
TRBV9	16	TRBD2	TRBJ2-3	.	CASSDGTSGGIDTQYF	TGTGCCAGCAGCGACGGGACTAGCGGGGGGATAGATACGCAGTATTTT
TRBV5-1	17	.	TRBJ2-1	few	CASSGRVTRGTYNEQFF	TGCGCCAGCAGCGGCCGGGTCACAAGGGGCACCTACAATGAGCAGTTCTTC
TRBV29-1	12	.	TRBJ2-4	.	CSVLGSKNIQYF	TGCAGCGTTTTAGGATCCAAAAACATTCAGTACTTC
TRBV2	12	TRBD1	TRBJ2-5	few	CAGQGNKETQYF	TGTGCCGGACAGGGTAACAAGGAGACCCAGTACTTC
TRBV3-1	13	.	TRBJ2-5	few	CASSLAERETQYF	TGTGCCAGCAGCCTCGCCGAAAGGGAGACCCAGTACTTC
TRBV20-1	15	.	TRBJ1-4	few	CSARGAGARDEKLFF	TGCAGTGCTAGAGGCGCAGGGGCGAGGGATGAAAAACTGTTTTTT